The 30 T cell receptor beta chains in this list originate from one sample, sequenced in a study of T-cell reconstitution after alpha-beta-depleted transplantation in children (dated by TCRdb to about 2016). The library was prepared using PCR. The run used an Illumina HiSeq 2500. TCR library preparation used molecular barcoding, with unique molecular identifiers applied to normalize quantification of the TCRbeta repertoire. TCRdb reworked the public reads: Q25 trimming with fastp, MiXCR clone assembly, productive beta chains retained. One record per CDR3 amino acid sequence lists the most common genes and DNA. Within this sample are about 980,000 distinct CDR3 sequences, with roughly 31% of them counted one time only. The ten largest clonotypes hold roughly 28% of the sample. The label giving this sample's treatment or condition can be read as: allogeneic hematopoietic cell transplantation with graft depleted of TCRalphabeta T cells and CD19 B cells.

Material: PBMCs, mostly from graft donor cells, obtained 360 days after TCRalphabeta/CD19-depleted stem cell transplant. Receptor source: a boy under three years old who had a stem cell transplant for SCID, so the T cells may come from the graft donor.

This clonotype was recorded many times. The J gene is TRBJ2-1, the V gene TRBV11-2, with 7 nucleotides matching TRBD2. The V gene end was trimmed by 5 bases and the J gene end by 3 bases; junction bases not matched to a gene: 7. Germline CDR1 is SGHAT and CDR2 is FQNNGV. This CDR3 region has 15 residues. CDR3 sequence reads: CASSPSAGYYNEQFF. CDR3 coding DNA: TGTGCCAGCAGCCCGTCAGCGGGGTACTACAATGAGCAGTTCTTC. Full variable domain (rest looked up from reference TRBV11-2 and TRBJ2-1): EAGVAQSPRYKIIEKRQSVAFWCNPISGHATLYWYQQILGQGPKLLIQFQNNGVVDDSQLPKDRFSAERLKGVDSTLKIQPAKLEDSAVYLCASSPSAGYYNEQFFGPGTRLTVL.

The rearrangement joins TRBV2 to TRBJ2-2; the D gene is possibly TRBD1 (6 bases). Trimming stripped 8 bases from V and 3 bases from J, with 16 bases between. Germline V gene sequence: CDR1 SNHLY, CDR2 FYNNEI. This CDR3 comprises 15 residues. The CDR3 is CASFKGDTYTGELFF. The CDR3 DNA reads TGTGCCAGCTTTAAAGGGGACACCTACACCGGGGAGCTGTTTTTT.

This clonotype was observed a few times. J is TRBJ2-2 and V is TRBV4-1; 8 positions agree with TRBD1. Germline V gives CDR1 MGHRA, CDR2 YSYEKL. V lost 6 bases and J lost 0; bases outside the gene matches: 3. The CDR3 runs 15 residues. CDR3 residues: CASRTGQANTGELFF. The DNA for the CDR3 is TGCGCCAGCAGGACGGGACAGGCGAACACCGGGGAGCTGTTTTTT.

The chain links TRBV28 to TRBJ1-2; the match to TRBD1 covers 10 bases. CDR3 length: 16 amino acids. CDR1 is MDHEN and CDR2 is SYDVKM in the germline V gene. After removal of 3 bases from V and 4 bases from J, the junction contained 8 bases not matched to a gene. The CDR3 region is CASSFGDRGLSYGYTF. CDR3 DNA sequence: TGTGCCAGCAGTTTTGGGGACAGGGGTCTAAGCTATGGCTACACCTTC.

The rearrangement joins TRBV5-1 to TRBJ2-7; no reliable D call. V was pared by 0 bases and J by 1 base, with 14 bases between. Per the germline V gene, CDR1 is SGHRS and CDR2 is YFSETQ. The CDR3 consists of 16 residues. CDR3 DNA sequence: TGCGCCAGCAGCTTGGTCACAGACCTAATATCCTACGAGCAGTACTTC. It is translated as CASSLVTDLISYEQYF.

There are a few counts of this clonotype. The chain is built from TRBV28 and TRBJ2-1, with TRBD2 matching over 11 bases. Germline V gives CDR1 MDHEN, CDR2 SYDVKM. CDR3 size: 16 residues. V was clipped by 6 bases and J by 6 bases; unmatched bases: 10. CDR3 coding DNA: TGTGCCAGCAGAGTTAGCGGGGGGGCCCTCGGCAATGAGCAGTTCTTC. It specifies CASRVSGGALGNEQFF.

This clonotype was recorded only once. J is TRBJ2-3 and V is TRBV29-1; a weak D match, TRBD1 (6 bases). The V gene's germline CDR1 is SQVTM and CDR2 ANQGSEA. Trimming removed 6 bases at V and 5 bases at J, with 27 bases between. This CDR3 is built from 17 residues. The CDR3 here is CSVTGTWGYFWVDTQYF. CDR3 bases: TGCAGCGTAACCGGGACATGGGGCTATTTTTGGGTAGATACGCAGTATTTT.

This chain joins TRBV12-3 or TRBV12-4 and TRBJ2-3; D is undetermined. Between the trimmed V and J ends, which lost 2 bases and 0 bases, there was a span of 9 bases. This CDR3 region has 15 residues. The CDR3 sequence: CASSLRFSSTDTQYF. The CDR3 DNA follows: TGTGCCAGCAGTTTACGGTTCAGTAGCACAGATACGCAGTATTTT.

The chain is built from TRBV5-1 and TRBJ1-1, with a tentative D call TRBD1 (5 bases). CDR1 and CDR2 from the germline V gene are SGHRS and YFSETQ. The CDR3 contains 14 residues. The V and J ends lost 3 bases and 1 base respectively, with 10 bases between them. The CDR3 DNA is TGCGCCAGCAGCTCGTCTACAGGGAACACTGAAGCTTTCTTT. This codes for CASSSSTGNTEAFF.

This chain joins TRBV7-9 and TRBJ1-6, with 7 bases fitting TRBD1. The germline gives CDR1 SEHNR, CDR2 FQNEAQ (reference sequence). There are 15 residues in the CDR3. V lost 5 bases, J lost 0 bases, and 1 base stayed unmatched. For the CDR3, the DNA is TGTGCCAGCAGCCGGGACAGCTCCTATAATTCACCCCTCCACTTT. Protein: CASSRDSSYNSPLHF.

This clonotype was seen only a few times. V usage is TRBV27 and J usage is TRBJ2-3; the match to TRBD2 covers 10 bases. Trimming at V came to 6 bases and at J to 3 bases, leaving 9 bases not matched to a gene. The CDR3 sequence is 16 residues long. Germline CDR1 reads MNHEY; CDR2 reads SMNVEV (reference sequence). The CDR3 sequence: CASSLRSGGATDTQYF. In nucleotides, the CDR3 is TGTGCCAGCAGCCTTCGGAGCGGGGGGGCGACAGATACGCAGTATTTT.

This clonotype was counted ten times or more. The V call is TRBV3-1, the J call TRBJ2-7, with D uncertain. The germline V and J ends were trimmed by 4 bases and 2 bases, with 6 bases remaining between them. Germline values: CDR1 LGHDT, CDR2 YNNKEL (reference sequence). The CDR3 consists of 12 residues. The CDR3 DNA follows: TGTGCCAGCAGCCGACTGGCCTACGAGCAGTACTTC. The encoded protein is CASSRLAYEQYF.

The CDR3 coding sequence is TGTGCCAGCAGCTTAGGAGCTGTCGTGGGGCTGTTTTTT. Translated: CASSLGAVVGLFF. The chain couples TRBV7-8 to TRBJ2-2; no definite D call. CDR3 length: 13 amino acids. Germline CDR1 reads SGHVS; CDR2 reads FQNEAQ. V was cut by 1 base and J by 13 bases, with 13 bases left in between.

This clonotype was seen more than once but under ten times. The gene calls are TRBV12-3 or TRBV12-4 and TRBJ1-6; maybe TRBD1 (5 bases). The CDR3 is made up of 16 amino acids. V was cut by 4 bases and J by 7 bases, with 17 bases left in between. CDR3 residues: CASSSQPGTPNSPLHF. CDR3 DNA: TGTGCCAGCAGTTCGCAACCCGGGACTCCCAATTCACCCCTCCACTTT.

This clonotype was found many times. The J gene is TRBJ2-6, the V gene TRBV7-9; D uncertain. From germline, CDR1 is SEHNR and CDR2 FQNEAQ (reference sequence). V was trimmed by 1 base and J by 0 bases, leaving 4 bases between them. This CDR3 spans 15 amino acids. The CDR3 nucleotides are TGTGCCAGCAGCTTAGTGTCCTCTGGGGCCAACGTCCTGACTTTC. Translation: CASSLVSSGANVLTF.

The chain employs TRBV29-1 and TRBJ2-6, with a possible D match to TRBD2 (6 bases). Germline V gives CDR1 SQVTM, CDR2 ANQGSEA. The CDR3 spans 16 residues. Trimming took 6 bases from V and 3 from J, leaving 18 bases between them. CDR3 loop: CSVLGGKRSGANVLTF. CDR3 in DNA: TGCAGCGTCCTTGGGGGGAAGAGGAGTGGGGCCAACGTCCTGACTTTC.

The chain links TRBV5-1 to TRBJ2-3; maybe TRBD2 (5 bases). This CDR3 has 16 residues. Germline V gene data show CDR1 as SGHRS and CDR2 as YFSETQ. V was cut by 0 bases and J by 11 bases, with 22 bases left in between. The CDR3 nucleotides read TGCGCCAGCAGCTTGGCCAATAGCCGGACGAGGGCGTTGCAGTATTTT. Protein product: CASSLANSRTRALQYF. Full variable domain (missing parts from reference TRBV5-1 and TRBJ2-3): KAGVTQTPRYLIKTRGQQVTLSCSPISGHRSVSWYQQTPGQGLQFLFEYFSETQRNKGNFPGRFSGRQFSNSRSEMNVSTLELGDSALYLCASSLANSRTRALQYFGPGTRLTVL.

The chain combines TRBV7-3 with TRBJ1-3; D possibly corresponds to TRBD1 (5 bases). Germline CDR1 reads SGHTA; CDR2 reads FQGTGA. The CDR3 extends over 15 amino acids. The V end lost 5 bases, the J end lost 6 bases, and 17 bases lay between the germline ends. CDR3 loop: CASSSLQGAANTIYF. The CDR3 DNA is TGTGCCAGCAGCAGCCTCCAGGGTGCCGCAAACACCATATATTTT.

The CDR3 protein is CASGETGGTGELFF. The DNA of the CDR3 is TGTGCCAGCGGAGAAACTGGAGGCACCGGGGAGCTGTTTTTT. The V and J genes are TRBV12-3 or TRBV12-4 and TRBJ2-2, with a possible D match to TRBD2 (5 bases). The CDR3 length is 14 residues. The ends were cut back, 8 bases at V and 4 bases at J, with 14 bases in the middle.

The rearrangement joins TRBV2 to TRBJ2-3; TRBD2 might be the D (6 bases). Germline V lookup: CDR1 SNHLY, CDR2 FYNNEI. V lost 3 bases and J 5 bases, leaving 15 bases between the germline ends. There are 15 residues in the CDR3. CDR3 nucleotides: TGTGCCAGCAGTGAGCAGCGGGTATCTCTAGATACGCAGTATTTT. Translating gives CASSEQRVSLDTQYF.

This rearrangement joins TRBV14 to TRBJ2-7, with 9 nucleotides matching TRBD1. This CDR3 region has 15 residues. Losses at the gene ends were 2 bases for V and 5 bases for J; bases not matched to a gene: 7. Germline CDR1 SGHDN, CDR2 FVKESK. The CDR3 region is CASSQSPGQGHEQYF. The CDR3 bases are TGTGCCAGCAGCCAATCGCCGGGACAGGGCCACGAGCAGTACTTC.

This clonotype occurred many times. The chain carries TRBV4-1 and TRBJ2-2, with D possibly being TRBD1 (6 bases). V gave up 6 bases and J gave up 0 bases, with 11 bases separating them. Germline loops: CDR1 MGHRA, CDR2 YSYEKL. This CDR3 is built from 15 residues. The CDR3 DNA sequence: TGCGCCAGCAGACCGGGACACCCGAACACCGGGGAGCTGTTTTTT. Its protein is CASRPGHPNTGELFF.

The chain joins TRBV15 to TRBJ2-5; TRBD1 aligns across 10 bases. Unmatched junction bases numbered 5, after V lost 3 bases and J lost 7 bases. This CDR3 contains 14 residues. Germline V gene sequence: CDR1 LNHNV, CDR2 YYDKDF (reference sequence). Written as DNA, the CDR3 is TGTGCCACCAGCAGCGGACGGGACAGGGGGACCCAGTACTTC. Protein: CATSSGRDRGTQYF.

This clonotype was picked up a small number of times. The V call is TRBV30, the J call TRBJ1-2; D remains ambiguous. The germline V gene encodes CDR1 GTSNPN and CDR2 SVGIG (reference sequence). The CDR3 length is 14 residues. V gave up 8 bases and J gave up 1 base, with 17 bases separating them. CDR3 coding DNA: TGTGCCATCCATCCCGGGTCAAATAACTATGGCTACACCTTC. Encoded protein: CAIHPGSNNYGYTF.

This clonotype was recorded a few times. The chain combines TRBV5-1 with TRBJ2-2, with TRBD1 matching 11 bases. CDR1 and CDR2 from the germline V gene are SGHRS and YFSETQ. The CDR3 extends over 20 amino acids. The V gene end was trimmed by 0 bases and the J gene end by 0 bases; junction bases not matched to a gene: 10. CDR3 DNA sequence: TGCGCCAGCAGCTTGGAAGGCCGGACAGGGGGCTTATCGAACACCGGGGAGCTGTTTTTT. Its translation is CASSLEGRTGGLSNTGELFF.

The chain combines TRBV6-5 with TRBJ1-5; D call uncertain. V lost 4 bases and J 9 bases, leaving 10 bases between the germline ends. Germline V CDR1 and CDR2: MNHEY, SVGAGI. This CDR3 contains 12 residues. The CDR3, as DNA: TGTGCCAGCAGTTGGGGAGAAGGGCCCCAGCATTTT. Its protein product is CASSWGEGPQHF.

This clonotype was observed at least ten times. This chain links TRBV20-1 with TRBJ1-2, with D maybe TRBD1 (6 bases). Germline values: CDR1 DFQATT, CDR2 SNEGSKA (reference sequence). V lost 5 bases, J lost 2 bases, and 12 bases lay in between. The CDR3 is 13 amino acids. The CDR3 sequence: CSAPPQGNYGYTF. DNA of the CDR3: TGCAGTGCTCCTCCACAGGGAAACTATGGCTACACCTTC.

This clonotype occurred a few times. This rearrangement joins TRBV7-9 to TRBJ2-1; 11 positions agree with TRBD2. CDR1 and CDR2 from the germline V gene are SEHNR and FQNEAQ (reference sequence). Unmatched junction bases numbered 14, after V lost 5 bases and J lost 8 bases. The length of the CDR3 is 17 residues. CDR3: CASSPYWVAGGPDEQFF. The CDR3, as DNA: TGTGCCAGCAGCCCGTATTGGGTAGCGGGGGGGCCGGATGAGCAGTTCTTC.

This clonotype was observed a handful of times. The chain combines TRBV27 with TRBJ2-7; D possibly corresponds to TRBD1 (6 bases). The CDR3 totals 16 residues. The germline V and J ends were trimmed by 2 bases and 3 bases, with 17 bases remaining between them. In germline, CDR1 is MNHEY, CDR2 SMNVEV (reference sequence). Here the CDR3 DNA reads TGTGCCAGCAGTTTAAGATCGAACAGGGTCCACTACGAGCAGTACTTC. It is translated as CASSLRSNRVHYEQYF.

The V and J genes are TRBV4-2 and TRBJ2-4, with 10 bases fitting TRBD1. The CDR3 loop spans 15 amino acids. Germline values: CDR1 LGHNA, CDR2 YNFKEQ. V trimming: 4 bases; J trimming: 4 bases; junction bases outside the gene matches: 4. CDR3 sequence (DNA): TGTGCCAGCAGCCCCAAGGACAGGGGGAAAAACATTCAGTACTTC. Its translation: CASSPKDRGKNIQYF.